Below are 8 T cell receptor beta chains sequenced from a single sample in a study of blood T cell repertoires in COVID-19. This table comes from immunoSEQ multiplex PCR, and its TCRdb copy is limited to in-frame clones, with some not included. This table has a few hundred thousand clones, about 91% appearing once. The sample comprised peripheral blood. Receptors were obtained from a woman aged 25 to 39 who had recovered from COVID-19.

This clone was recorded only once. The rearrangement joins TRBV18 to TRBJ2-2; no definite D call. Per germline, CDR1 KGHSH and CDR2 LQKENI. The CDR3 loop spans 14 amino acids. V lost 3 bases and J lost 8, with 13 bases in between. The DNA of the CDR3 is TGTGCCAGCTCACCTGGGCTTGAGTCAGGGGAGCTGTTTTTT. Translation gives CASSPGLESGELFF.

This chain connects TRBV11-2 to TRBJ2-2, with TRBD1 matching over 8 bases. The CDR3 has 16 residues. With V trimmed by 4 bases and J by 0 bases, 4 bases remained unmatched. Germline assignment: CDR1 SGHAT and CDR2 FQNNGV. DNA of the CDR3: TGTGCCAGCAGCTCCCAGGACAGGGCGAACACCGGGGAGCTGTTTTTT. Its translation is CASSSQDRANTGELFF.

J is TRBJ1-1 and V is TRBV7-3, with D perhaps TRBD1 (6 bases). CDR1 is SGHTA, CDR2 FQGTGA, per germline. Deletions cut 1 base from V and 1 base from J, with 7 bases between. The CDR3 runs 14 residues. The CDR3 is CASSLRTENTEAFF. CDR3 DNA sequence: TGTGCCAGCAGCTTAAGGACAGAGAACACTGAAGCTTTCTTT.

This rearrangement joins TRBV19 to TRBJ1-1, with 10 positions matching TRBD1. Germline V gives CDR1 LNHDA, CDR2 SQIVND (reference sequence). The CDR3 consists of 16 residues. The ends lost 9 bases at V and 4 bases at J; junction bases unmatched: 14. The CDR3 sequence: CASYPGQGRAGTEAFF. CDR3 DNA sequence: TGTGCCAGCTATCCGGGACAGGGGCGAGCAGGCACTGAAGCTTTCTTT.

In DNA form, the CDR3 reads TGTGCCAGATGGGGGGGCGCCACAGATACGCAGTATTTT. Its translation is CARWGGATDTQYF. The chain is built from TRBV2 and TRBJ2-3; a weak D match, TRBD2 (7 bases). Germline V gene sequence: CDR1 SNHLY, CDR2 FYNNEI. Deletions cut 9 bases from V and 2 bases from J, with 12 bases between. The CDR3 covers 13 residues.

The chain couples TRBV11-3 to TRBJ2-2; TRBD1 matches 9 bases. J was trimmed by 2 bases and V by 5 bases; bases with no gene match: 3. The V gene's germline CDR1 is SGHNT and CDR2 YENEEA. This CDR3 has 15 residues. Here the CDR3 DNA reads TGTGCCAGCAGCCTGGACAGGGGTAACACCGGGGAGCTGTTTTTT. This translates into CASSLDRGNTGELFF.

This sequence joins TRBV6-5 and TRBJ1-2; 9 nucleotides align to TRBD1. V was clipped by 5 bases and J by 5 bases; unmatched bases: 3. Germline CDR1 and CDR2: MNHEY and SVGAGI. This CDR3 region has 13 residues. For the CDR3, the DNA is TGTGCCAGCAGTAGGGACAGGGCATATGGCTACACCTTC. Its translation: CASSRDRAYGYTF.

The V call is TRBV19, the J call TRBJ2-7; 9 bases line up with TRBD1. CDR3 length: 15 amino acids. V lost 4 bases to trimming and J lost 3 bases; unmatched junction nucleotides: 7. Germline values: CDR1 LNHDA, CDR2 SQIVND (reference sequence). CDR3 protein: CASSTMTGGDYEQYF. CDR3 coding DNA: TGTGCCAGTAGTACCATGACAGGGGGTGACTACGAGCAGTACTTC. The complete variable domain, with remaining parts taken from reference TRBV19 and TRBJ2-7, reads DGGITQSPKYLFRKEGQNVTLSCEQNLNHDAMYWYRQDPGQGLRLIYYSQIVNDFQKGDIAEGYSVSREKKESFPLTVTSAQKNPTAFYLCASSTMTGGDYEQYFGPGTRLTVT.